This T cell receptor beta chain was observed in a study of CD4 T cells in relation to SARS-CoV-2 and coronaviruses. Overall study results and limits: This crossreactivity analysis covered spike protein alone, no other viral proteins. Pre-pandemic and post-infection samples never came from the same donor.

Clones were sequenced by immunoSEQ multiplex PCR, and TCRdb holds only the in-frame ones, with some missing. The sample records over 15,000 clones, roughly 77% being singletons. Germline V CDR1 and CDR2: SNHLY, FYNNEI. V dropped 3 bases and J dropped 11; count of bases not matched to a gene: 6. There are 13 residues in the CDR3. Unexposed donor CD4+ T cells date from about 2010-2019, before the COVID-19 pandemic. After approximately 10 days of culture, CD4+ T cells were isolated. Around 2 million PBMCs per well were cultured with roughly 10 IU/ml IL-2. Regarding this clone: Its specificity is unknown.

The chain employs TRBV2 and TRBJ2-7; 11 bases are shared with TRBD1. The sequenced sample was CD4+ T cells from PBMCs, cultured in vitro. The clonotype was recovered from a human donor in good health. CDR3: CASSEDRGLLEYF. DNA of the CDR3: TGTGCCAGCAGTGAGGACAGGGGGCTTCTTGAGTACTTC.